What follows are 10 T cell receptor beta chains derived from one specimen sequenced in a study of shared clonotypes between healthy human individuals. CD45RO-negative, CCR7-selected cells formed the naive CD8 fraction, which excluded terminally differentiated effector memory CD45RA+ cells. The assay was immunoSEQ multiplex PCR, and TCRdb's table has in-frame clones only and misses some. The sample has about 2.2 million clones; roughly 93% are singletons. Material for sequencing was naive CD8+ T cells from PBMCs. Receptors were obtained from a man aged 18 to 30 in good health. Some clones in this sample may be carry-over from other donors' samples.

The rearrangement links TRBV4-2 to TRBJ1-2; tentatively, D is TRBD1 (5 bases). The CDR3 has 16 residues. With 0 bases removed from V and 2 bases from J, the gap between germline ends came to 13 bases. Germline V gives CDR1 LGHNA, CDR2 YNFKEQ. The CDR3 coding sequence is TGTGCCAGCAGCCAAGATCCAGGGCCGGCCAACTATGGCTACACCTTC. Its protein product is CASSQDPGPANYGYTF.

This clone was counted a single time. This chain joins TRBV9 and TRBJ2-7; possibly TRBD2 for D (6 bases). CDR3 length: 17 residues. Germline CDR1 and CDR2: SGDLS and YYNGEE. V gave up 3 bases and J gave up 2 bases, with 21 bases separating them. CDR3 nucleotide sequence: TGTGCCAGCAGCGCCCCTCGGGGTAGCGGAAATACCTACGAGCAGTACTTC. Translated, it gives CASSAPRGSGNTYEQYF.

This rearrangement joins TRBV28 to TRBJ2-5; 10 bases map to TRBD1. The CDR3 has 16 amino acids. V dropped 2 bases and J dropped 4; count of bases not matched to a gene: 7. The germline V gene has CDR1 MDHEN and CDR2 SYDVKM. The CDR3 spells CASSLSDRGLRETQYF. The CDR3 DNA follows: TGTGCCAGCAGTTTAAGCGACAGGGGGCTCAGAGAGACCCAGTACTTC.

V gene TRBV27 combines with J gene TRBJ2-1, with 8 bases that match TRBD2. The CDR3 consists of 15 residues. With 2 bases clipped from V and 6 bases from J, the junction kept 6 bases outside the gene matches. CDR1 and CDR2 (germline): MNHEY, SMNVEV (reference sequence). The CDR3 nucleotides read TGTGCCAGCAGTTTACTCGGGAGGGCCATCAATGAGCAGTTCTTC. Amino acids: CASSLLGRAINEQFF.

The gene calls are TRBV27 and TRBJ2-3; D is possibly TRBD2 (6 bases). In germline, CDR1 is MNHEY, CDR2 SMNVEV (reference sequence). The CDR3 consists of 13 residues. V was clipped by 5 bases and J by 9 bases, with 15 bases between them. CDR3 sequence: CASSPLRLDTQYF. CDR3 coding DNA: TGTGCCAGCAGTCCCCTGCGACTAGACACGCAGTATTTT.

V gene TRBV4-1 combines with J gene TRBJ1-1; no definite D call. V was pared by 0 bases and J by 8 bases, with 13 bases between. Germline assignment: CDR1 MGHRA and CDR2 YSYEKL. CDR3 length: 14 residues. DNA for the CDR3: TGCGCCAGCAGCCAAGACATCCAACTCTTCGAAGCTTTCTTT. As protein: CASSQDIQLFEAFF.

This chain links TRBV19 with TRBJ2-1; TRBD2 is a possible D gene (6 bases). CDR1 is LNHDA, CDR2 SQIVND, per germline (reference sequence). V lost 0 bases and J lost 1, with 13 bases in between. This CDR3 has 17 amino acids. The CDR3 nucleotides are TGTGCCAGTAGTATAGATCGGAGGGAGGCTTCCTACAATGAGCAGTTCTTC. It codes for CASSIDRREASYNEQFF.

CDR3 protein: CASSLGTGWHYGYTF. DNA for the CDR3: TGTGCCAGCAGCTTGGGTACAGGCTGGCACTATGGCTACACCTTC. The chain links TRBV5-6 to TRBJ1-2; tentatively, D is TRBD1 (5 bases). The CDR3 runs 15 residues. CDR1 and CDR2 (germline): SGHDT, YYEEEE. Trimming removed 0 bases from V and 3 bases from J, with 12 bases in between.

The J gene is TRBJ2-7, the V gene TRBV9; 9 bases map to TRBD1. Losses at the gene ends were 3 bases for V and 5 bases for J; bases not matched to a gene: 12. Germline CDR1 is SGDLS and CDR2 is YYNGEE. This CDR3 spans 16 amino acids. The CDR3 reads CASSAQGQGKSDEQYF. CDR3 nucleotides: TGTGCCAGCAGCGCCCAGGGACAGGGAAAGTCGGACGAGCAGTACTTC.

The chain's CDR3 is CASSHRDTDTQYF. As DNA, the CDR3 is TGTGCCAGTAGTCACAGGGATACAGATACGCAGTATTTT. The chain recombines TRBV19 with TRBJ2-3; a possible D gene is TRBD1 (6 bases). CDR1 is LNHDA, CDR2 SQIVND, per germline (reference sequence). Trimming took off 5 bases at V and 3 bases at J, with 9 bases between the two ends. CDR3 size: 13 residues.